This TCR beta chain was retrieved from a study of blood T cells in healthy people across ages. Points from the study as a whole: Strongly correlated with naive T cell percentage was TCR beta diversity.

Per sample, no less than 6 micrograms of total RNA were extracted. As to this clonotype: What it recognizes is unknown.

The CDR3 loop spans 11 amino acids. Germline lookup yields CDR1 SQVTM and CDR2 ANQGSEA. Together with a sample-barcoded 5' primer, a J-beta primer mix was included in a second PCR lasting about 7 to 12 cycles. Each cDNA molecule was tagged by a template-switch adaptor with 12 random nucleotides. Each sample yielded at least 2.5 million CDR3-containing paired-end reads. TCRdb re-called the 5' RACE reads through MiXCR, storing one row per CDR3 protein. The table has about 1.4 million distinct CDR3 sequences, 55% to 75% seen once. This chain joins TRBV29-1 and TRBJ2-4; D is possibly TRBD1 (6 bases). The J call could be wrong; TRBJ2-7 is a better fit for the DNA end. Material: blood. This receptor was identified in a man aged 18 to 30 in good health. The CDR3 DNA reads as TGCAGCGTTGGCAGGGGTAACGAGCAGTACTTC. It encodes CSVGRGNEQYF.